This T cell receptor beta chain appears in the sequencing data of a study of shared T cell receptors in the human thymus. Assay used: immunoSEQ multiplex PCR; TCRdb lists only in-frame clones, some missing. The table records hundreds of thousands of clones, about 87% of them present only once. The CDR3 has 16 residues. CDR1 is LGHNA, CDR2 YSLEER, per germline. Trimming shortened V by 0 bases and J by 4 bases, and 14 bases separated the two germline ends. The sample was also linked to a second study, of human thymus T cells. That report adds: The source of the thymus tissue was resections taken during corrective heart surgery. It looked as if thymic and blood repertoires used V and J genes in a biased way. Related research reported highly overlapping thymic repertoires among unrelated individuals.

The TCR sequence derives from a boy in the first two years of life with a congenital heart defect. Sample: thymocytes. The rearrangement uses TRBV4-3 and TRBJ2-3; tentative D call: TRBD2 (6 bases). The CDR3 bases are TGCGCCAGCAGCCAAGATGCGGCCGGGAGAGCAGATACGCAGTATTTT. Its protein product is CASSQDAAGRADTQYF.